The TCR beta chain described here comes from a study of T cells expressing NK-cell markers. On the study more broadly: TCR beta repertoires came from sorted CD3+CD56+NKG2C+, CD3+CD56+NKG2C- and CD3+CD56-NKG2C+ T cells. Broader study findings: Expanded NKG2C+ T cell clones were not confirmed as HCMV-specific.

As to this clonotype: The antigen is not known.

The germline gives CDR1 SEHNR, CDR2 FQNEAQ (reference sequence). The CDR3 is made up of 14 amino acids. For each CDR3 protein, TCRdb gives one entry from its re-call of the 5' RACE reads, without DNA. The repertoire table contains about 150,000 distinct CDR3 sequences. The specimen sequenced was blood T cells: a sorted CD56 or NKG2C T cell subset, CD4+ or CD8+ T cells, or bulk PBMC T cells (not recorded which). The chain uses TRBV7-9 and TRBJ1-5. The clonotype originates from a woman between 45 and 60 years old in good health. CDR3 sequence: CASSLGGDGQPQHF. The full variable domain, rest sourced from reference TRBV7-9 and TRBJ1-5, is DTGVSQNPRHKITKRGQNVTFRCDPISEHNRLYWYRQTLGQGPEFLTYFQNEAQLEKSRLLSDRFSAERPKGSFSTLEIQRTEQGDSAMYLCASSLGGDGQPQHFGDGTRLSIL.